This TCR beta chain was documented in a study of shared clonotypes between healthy human individuals. Regarding this clone: The antigen is undetermined.

The CDR3 sequence is 16 residues long. J was trimmed by 3 bases and V by 4 bases; bases with no gene match: 9. The germline gives CDR1 SGHRS, CDR2 YFSETQ. Findings and caveats of the study: Clonotype sharing across several donors was observed for approximately 5% of naive CD4 clonotypes. Deeper or shallower sequencing was expected to change how clonotypes are shared among donors. What naive subsets generally showed was a larger estimated richness than memory subsets showed. Against clonotypes common to all four donors, non-shared ones had lower generation probabilities.

The table came from immunoSEQ multiplex PCR; TCRdb's copy has only in-frame clones and leaves some out. The table includes roughly 1.5 million clones, nearly 99% detected once. The chain links TRBV5-1 to TRBJ1-3, with 8 bases aligning to TRBD1. Input material: naive CD4+ T cells sorted from blood. Subset indicated: CD45RA+ positively selected. The sequence was collected from a man aged 25 to 45 in good health. The CDR3 loop is CASSRTGPGDGNTIYF. The CDR3 bases are TGCGCCAGCAGCAGGACAGGGCCCGGCGATGGAAACACCATATATTTT. Together with reference TRBV5-1 and TRBJ1-3, the CDR3 gives the full variable domain: KAGVTQTPRYLIKTRGQQVTLSCSPISGHRSVSWYQQTPGQGLQFLFEYFSETQRNKGNFPGRFSGRQFSNSRSEMNVSTLELGDSALYLCASSRTGPGDGNTIYFGEGSWLTVV.